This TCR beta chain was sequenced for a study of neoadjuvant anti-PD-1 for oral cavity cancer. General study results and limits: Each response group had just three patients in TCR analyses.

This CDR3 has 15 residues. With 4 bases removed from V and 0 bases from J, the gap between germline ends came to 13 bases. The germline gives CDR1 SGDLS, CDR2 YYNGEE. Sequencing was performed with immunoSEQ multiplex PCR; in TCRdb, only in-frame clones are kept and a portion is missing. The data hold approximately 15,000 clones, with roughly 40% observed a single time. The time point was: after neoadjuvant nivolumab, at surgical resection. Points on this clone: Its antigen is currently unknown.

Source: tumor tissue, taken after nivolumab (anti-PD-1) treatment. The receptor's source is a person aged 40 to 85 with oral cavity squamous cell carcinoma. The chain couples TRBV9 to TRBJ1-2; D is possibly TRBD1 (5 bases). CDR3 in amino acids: CASSRGGLTNYGYTF. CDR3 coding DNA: TGTGCCAGCAGCCGGGGGGGATTGACTAACTATGGCTACACCTTC.